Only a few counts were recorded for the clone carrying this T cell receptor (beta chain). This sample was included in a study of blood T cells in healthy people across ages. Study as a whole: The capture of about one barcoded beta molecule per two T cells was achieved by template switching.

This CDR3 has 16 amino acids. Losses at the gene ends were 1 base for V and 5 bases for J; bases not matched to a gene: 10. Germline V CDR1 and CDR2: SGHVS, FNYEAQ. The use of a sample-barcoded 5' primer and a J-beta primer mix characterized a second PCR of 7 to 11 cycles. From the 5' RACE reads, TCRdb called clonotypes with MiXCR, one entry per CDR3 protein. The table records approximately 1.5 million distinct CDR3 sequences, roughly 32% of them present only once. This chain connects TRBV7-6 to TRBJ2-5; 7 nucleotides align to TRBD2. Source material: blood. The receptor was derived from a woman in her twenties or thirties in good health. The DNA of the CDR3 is TGTGCCAGCAGCTTAGGGCCGGATGGCGGGAGTGAGACCCAGTACTTC. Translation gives CASSLGPDGGSETQYF.